This TCR beta chain was obtained from a study of blood T cell repertoires in COVID-19 (dated by TCRdb to 2020 to 2022). Study-wide context: Samples from collaborators originated in the United States, Italy and Spain and spanned both the acute and convalescent phases of COVID-19. The repertoires were released in a freely available public database meant as a resource for research on the immune response to SARS-CoV-2. The dataset comprised deeply sampled blood TCRbeta repertoires from subjects exposed to, actively infected with, or recovered from COVID-19. The samples were drawn from the first 160 participants of the ongoing ImmuneRACE study and from 950 to 1,500 subjects provided by 6 global collaborators. Where HLA class I and class II types were available, the types were taken from metadata supplied by the sample provider, not from assay-based typing. The material from the prospective study consisted of cDNA or gDNA derived from T cells, B-cell-depleted T cells, or PBMCs. The sample metadata nearly always contained a de-identified subject ID, COVID-19 status, age in years and sex. The research as a whole found: The amount of clinical and demographic metadata varied by source and participant and was provided uncurated.

Participants in the prospective study were enrolled through a virtual design, were aged roughly 18 to 100 years, and lived in fewer than 30 United States geographic areas. In the prospective study, cohorts were assigned on the basis of participant-reported clinical history obtained from a screening survey and a study questionnaire. ImmuneRACE Cohort 3 recovered participants were defined by two consecutive negative NP/OP PCR tests, healthcare professional clearance, or symptom resolution. Mobile phlebotomists in the prospective study collected whole blood, serum and a nasopharyngeal or oropharyngeal swab from every participant. Participants in the prospective study had the option to provide additional blood draws and questionnaires over a roughly two-month period. Blood samples from the prospective study were shipped frozen or at room temperature prior to DNA extraction. The immunoSEQ Assay, a bias-controlled multiplex PCR, was used to amplify TCRbeta CDR3 regions from genomic DNA. Concerning the study's data processing: Nucleated cell counts per sample were estimated from amplification of reference gene primers within the assay. Sequence reads were collapsed and filtered to measure the absolute abundance of every unique TCRbeta CDR3 rearrangement. For each sample, productive Simpson clonality was calculated as the square root of Simpson's diversity index across productive rearrangements. TCRdb limited this immuneACCESS table to in-frame rearrangements with V and J called. A share of clones is missing; checked studies link under half to unresolved V genes, and the rest is unexplained. V, J and clone size were drawn from that table, and D and trimming were deduced from the DNA. Across this sample there are approximately 220,000 clones, with 88% seen only once. Just over 2.5% of the sample lies in the top ten.

Concerning this clone itself: Its antigen is still unknown. Nothing much larger sits one base from this clone, and base qualities are not available.

The sample consisted of PBMCs or T cells enriched from blood (not recorded which). This clonotype was sampled from a woman in her twenties or thirties who had recovered from COVID-19.

The CDR3 amino acid sequence is: CASYPGTGNGYGYTF. The nucleotides are TGTGCCAGTTATCCCGGGACAGGTAACGGCTATGGCTACACCTTC. The chain joins TRBV10-3 to TRBJ1-2, and TRBD1 aligns with 8 junction nucleotides. CDR1 and CDR2 (ENHRY, SYGVKD) derive from the germline V gene. Trimming removed 10 bases from V and 4 bases from J; the gene matches leave 14 bases unexplained. Including the terminal cysteine and phenylalanine, the CDR3 comprises 15 residues. Only CDR3 DNA is held: 45 bases, read in frame from base 1.